Following are 16 T cell receptor beta chains from one sample sequenced in a study of blood T cell repertoires in COVID-19. TCRdb's table, derived via immunoSEQ multiplex PCR, lists solely in-frame clones and lacks some. The sample carries 260,000 or so clones, approximately 91% recorded once. The sample was peripheral blood. The source is a human donor in a cohort sampled during active COVID-19.

This rearrangement joins TRBV19 to TRBJ1-1, with D uncertain. The CDR3 runs 16 residues. The ends were cut back, 1 base at V and 0 bases at J, with 12 bases in the middle. Per germline, CDR1 LNHDA and CDR2 SQIVND (reference sequence). This chain's CDR3 is CASSIVWQAMNTEAFF. The CDR3 coding sequence is TGTGCCAGTAGTATAGTCTGGCAGGCGATGAACACTGAAGCTTTCTTT.

In this sample, this clone turned up once. The chain uses TRBV6-2 or TRBV6-3 and TRBJ2-7; 7 nucleotides agree with TRBD2. V dropped 6 bases and J dropped 6; count of bases not matched to a gene: 20. This CDR3 comprises 17 residues. Germline V gene lookup returns CDR1 MNHEY and CDR2 SVGEGT. The chain's CDR3 is CASSRPVAGKVLGEQYF. CDR3 in DNA: TGTGCCAGCAGCCGACCCGTAGCGGGTAAGGTTCTTGGCGAGCAGTACTTC.

V usage is TRBV28 and J usage is TRBJ1-1; 8 bases align to TRBD1. In germline, CDR1 is MDHEN, CDR2 SYDVKM. V lost 6 bases, J lost 5 bases, and 11 bases stayed unmatched. CDR3 size: 15 residues. The CDR3 bases are TGTGCCAGCAGGAGGACAGGGATGATAGGAACTGAAGCTTTCTTT. Translation gives CASRRTGMIGTEAFF. Filled out from reference TRBV28 and TRBJ1-1, the complete variable domain reads DVKVTQSSRYLVKRTGEKVFLECVQDMDHENMFWYRQDPGLGLRLIYFSYDVKMKEKGDIPEGYSVSREKKERFSLILESASTNQTSMYLCASRRTGMIGTEAFFGQGTRLTVV.

Points on this clone: An end of the junction does not agree with germline; a read error may underlie this. The chain is built from TRBV7-3 and TRBJ2-2, with D possibly TRBD1 on 6 matching bases. Germline-derived CDR1 and CDR2 are SGHTA and FQGTGA. The CDR3 is made up of 17 amino acids. CDR3 nucleotides: TGTGCCAGCAGCCTAACTCCACAAAGGGGGTTGGCCGGGGAGCTGTTTTTT. Translation gives CASSLTPQRGLAGELFF.

The chain has TRBV6-5 and TRBJ1-1, with 10 bases matching TRBD1. In germline, CDR1 is MNHEY, CDR2 SVGAGI. The CDR3 spans 14 residues. The V gene end was trimmed by 1 base and the J gene end by 6 bases; junction bases not matched to a gene: 2. In nucleotides, the CDR3 is TGTGCCAGCAGTTACTTCGACAGGGGGCCTGAAGCTTTCTTT. It codes for CASSYFDRGPEAFF.

The chain combines TRBV2 with TRBJ2-5; TRBD1 might be the D (5 bases). Trimming cost V 6 bases and J 1 base, with 12 bases left between them. CDR3 length equals 14 residues. Germline assignment: CDR1 SNHLY and CDR2 FYNNEI. The CDR3 bases are TGTGCCAGCAGCGTCCCTGACAGCCAAGAGACCCAGTACTTC. This codes for CASSVPDSQETQYF.

The chain is built from TRBV5-1 and TRBJ2-1; D is perhaps TRBD2 (5 bases). Germline V gene data show CDR1 as SGHRS and CDR2 as YFSETQ. V lost 5 bases and J 0 bases, leaving 9 bases between the germline ends. The CDR3 totals 14 residues. CDR3 loop: CASRGSGSYNEQFF. CDR3 bases: TGCGCCAGCAGGGGGAGCGGCTCCTACAATGAGCAGTTCTTC. Full variable domain (rest looked up from reference TRBV5-1 and TRBJ2-1): KAGVTQTPRYLIKTRGQQVTLSCSPISGHRSVSWYQQTPGQGLQFLFEYFSETQRNKGNFPGRFSGRQFSNSRSEMNVSTLELGDSALYLCASRGSGSYNEQFFGPGTRLTVL.

The V and J genes are TRBV3-1 (or the pseudogene TRBV3-2) and TRBJ2-5, with D perhaps matching TRBD1 (6 bases). Germline loops: CDR1 LGHDT, CDR2 YNNKEL (reference sequence). The length of the CDR3 is 13 residues. Trimming pared 4 bases from V and 9 bases from J, leaving 15 bases between. For the CDR3, the DNA is TGTGCCAGCAGCCTGCGGACAGAAGGGGCCCAGTACTTC. Protein product: CASSLRTEGAQYF.

For this clone: Sequence at one end of the junction differs from germline and may be a read error. The V call is TRBV4-2, the J call TRBJ2-7, with TRBD2 matching over 14 bases. The germline V gene encodes CDR1 LGHNA and CDR2 YNFKEQ. This CDR3 comprises 15 residues. The CDR3 loop reads CASSQPRLAGGPGGF. The CDR3 DNA is TGTGCCAGCAGCCAACCTCGACTAGCGGGAGGGCCGGGTGGTTTC.

The chain employs TRBV7-2 and TRBJ1-6; 7 bases align to TRBD1. This CDR3 region has 15 residues. The V gene's germline CDR1 is SGHTA and CDR2 FQGNSA. J lost 6 bases, V lost 4 bases, and 6 bases had no gene match. The CDR3 sequence is CASSWQGQINSPLHF. DNA of the CDR3: TGTGCCAGCAGCTGGCAGGGACAGATTAATTCACCCCTCCACTTT. Using reference TRBV7-2 and TRBJ1-6 for the parts outside the CDR3, the full variable domain is GAGVSQSPSNKVTEKGKDVELRCDPISGHTALYWYRQSLGQGLEFLIYFQGNSAPDKSGLPSDRFSAERTGGSVSTLTIQRTQQEDSAVYLCASSWQGQINSPLHFGNGTRLTVT.

The chain combines TRBV6-1 with TRBJ2-7; TRBD2 is a possible D gene (6 bases). CDR3 length: 14 residues. V was clipped by 3 bases and J by 2 bases, with 11 bases between them. Germline V CDR1 and CDR2: MNHNS, SASEGT. This chain's CDR3 is CASSDNWGAYEQYF. The DNA for the CDR3 is TGTGCCAGCAGTGACAACTGGGGGGCCTACGAGCAGTACTTC.

V is TRBV2 and J is TRBJ1-3; possibly TRBD1 for D (5 bases). CDR1 is SNHLY, CDR2 FYNNEI, per germline. CDR3 length equals 16 residues. V lost 6 bases, J lost 2 bases, and 17 bases lay in between. The CDR3 region has the DNA TGTGCCAGCAGCGTGGGGCTCCCAGGGACTGGAAACACCATATATTTT. It codes for CASSVGLPGTGNTIYF.

This chain uses TRBV5-1 with TRBJ2-1, with TRBD2 identical over 10 bases. Trimming took 1 base from V and 4 from J; bases not matched to a gene: 17. The CDR3 extends over 20 amino acids. CDR1 is SGHRS and CDR2 is YFSETQ in the germline V gene. The CDR3 region has the DNA TGCGCCAGCAGCTTGTATTGGGGATCGAACCTAGCGGGGGCTTACAATGAGCAGTTCTTC. Protein product: CASSLYWGSNLAGAYNEQFF.

The chain carries TRBV28 and TRBJ2-1, with 10 bases lining up with TRBD2. The CDR3 spans 16 residues. V was clipped by 5 bases and J by 4 bases; unmatched bases: 8. The germline V gene has CDR1 MDHEN and CDR2 SYDVKM. CDR3: CASSPAGLAEYNEQFF. DNA of the CDR3: TGTGCCAGCAGTCCAGCCGGACTAGCGGAATACAATGAGCAGTTCTTC.

This chain links TRBV18 with TRBJ1-1; 11 positions match TRBD1. This CDR3 spans 15 amino acids. Trimming removed 2 bases from V and 4 bases from J; junction bases left unmatched: 3. Germline values: CDR1 KGHSH, CDR2 LQKENI. The CDR3 protein is CASSPTGQGATEAFF. Written as DNA, the CDR3 is TGTGCCAGCTCACCAACTGGACAGGGGGCCACTGAAGCTTTCTTT.

CDR3 nucleotide sequence: TGTGCCAGCAGTTACTCGGACAGGGACCAGCCCCAGCATTTT. It encodes CASSYSDRDQPQHF. The genes are TRBV6-5 and TRBJ1-5; 8 nucleotides line up with TRBD1. The trim removed 0 bases at V and 7 bases at J, leaving 2 bases unmatched. From germline, CDR1 is MNHEY and CDR2 SVGAGI. There are 14 residues in the CDR3.